The next 22 T cell receptor beta chains were all read from a single sample in a study of T cell responses to AZD1222 COVID-19 vaccine. TCRdb's copy holds only in-frame clones and misses some; the assay was immunoSEQ multiplex PCR. The sample has about 130,000 clones, 65% to 90% seen once. Source: peripheral blood, taken on day 0 of AZD1222 vaccination. These TCRs come from an adult in good health.

The genes are TRBV5-4 and TRBJ2-2; no clear D. From germline, CDR1 is SGHNT and CDR2 YYREEE (reference sequence). V lost 2 bases, J lost 6 bases, and 8 bases lay in between. The length of the CDR3 is 13 residues. This CDR3 is CASSFWEAGELFF. As DNA, the CDR3 is TGTGCCAGCAGCTTCTGGGAAGCCGGGGAGCTGTTTTTT.

The chain links TRBV2 to TRBJ2-3; tentatively, D is TRBD2 (5 bases). CDR1 is SNHLY, CDR2 FYNNEI, per germline. V lost 5 bases and J lost 0, with 9 bases in between. This CDR3 spans 14 amino acids. The CDR3 DNA sequence: TGTGCCAGCAGTCCTACTAGTAGCACAGATACGCAGTATTTT. Translation gives CASSPTSSTDTQYF.

This rearrangement joins TRBV21-1 to TRBJ1-5. TRBV21-1 counts as a pseudogene. The CDR3 sequence is 17 residues long. CDR3 region: CASSKGPPGVTDQPQHF. CDR3 bases: TGTGCCAGCAGCAAAGGTCCTCCGGGGGTTACAGATCAGCCCCAGCATTTT.

The rearrangement uses TRBV7-9 and TRBJ2-5; D is unclear. The germline CDR1 and CDR2 sequences are SEHNR and FQNEAQ (reference sequence). This CDR3 region has 11 residues. V gave up 3 bases and J gave up 4 bases, with 3 bases separating them. The DNA for the CDR3 is TGTGCCAGCAGCTTCGGAGAGACCCAGTACTTC. It translates to CASSFGETQYF.

This clone was picked up a small number of times. The V call is TRBV4-3, the J call TRBJ1-6; 10 positions agree with TRBD1. The junction had 10 bases not matched to a gene; V was cut back by 1 base and J by 7 bases. CDR1 is LGHNA and CDR2 is YSLEER in the germline V gene. The CDR3 runs 18 residues. CDR3 amino acids: CASSQGSWTGGSNSPLHF. The CDR3 nucleotides read TGCGCCAGCAGCCAAGGATCATGGACAGGGGGTAGCAATTCACCCCTCCACTTT.

This clone was counted once. This rearrangement joins TRBV7-2 to TRBJ2-3; TRBD2 matches 16 bases. There are 15 residues in the CDR3. The J segment lost 4 bases and the V segment lost 5 bases, leaving 0 bases of the junction unmatched. Germline V CDR1 and CDR2: SGHTA, FQGNSA. The CDR3 loop is CASSGTSGGADTQYF. The DNA of the CDR3 is TGTGCCAGCAGCGGGACTAGCGGGGGGGCAGATACGCAGTATTTT.

This clone has just a few counts. The rearrangement links TRBV7-2 to TRBJ2-7, with 9 bases aligning to TRBD2. Trimming at V came to 5 bases and at J to 1 base, leaving 3 bases not matched to a gene. Germline CDR1 is SGHTA and CDR2 is FQGNSA. The CDR3 extends over 14 amino acids. In DNA, the CDR3 is TGTGCCAGCAGCCCGAGCGGGGGGTCCTACGAGCAGTACTTC. This codes for CASSPSGGSYEQYF.

The chain carries TRBV5-1 and TRBJ1-5, with a weak D call TRBD1 (5 bases). Germline loops: CDR1 SGHRS, CDR2 YFSETQ. V lost 2 bases and J 0 bases, leaving 9 bases between the germline ends. This CDR3 has 15 residues. In nucleotides, the CDR3 is TGCGCCAGCAGCTTCTCGGGGGATAGCAATCAGCCCCAGCATTTT. This translates into CASSFSGDSNQPQHF.

The chain has TRBV7-8 and TRBJ2-3, with a tentative D call TRBD2 (6 bases). CDR3 length: 15 residues. Trimming cost V 3 bases and J 6 bases, with 16 bases left between them. Germline CDR1 SGHVS, CDR2 FQNEAQ. CDR3 protein: CASSFQGGAGDTQYF. For the CDR3, the DNA is TGTGCCAGCAGCTTCCAAGGCGGGGCTGGGGATACGCAGTATTTT.

This chain uses TRBV7-8 with TRBJ1-2; 7 bases map to TRBD1. The germline V gene encodes CDR1 SGHVS and CDR2 FQNEAQ. The CDR3 sequence is 15 residues long. V lost 7 bases, J lost 4 bases, and 12 bases stayed unmatched. CDR3 sequence reads: CASNRPGGRGYGYTF. CDR3 DNA sequence: TGTGCCAGCAACCGACCAGGGGGTAGGGGCTATGGCTACACCTTC.

This clone was recorded at least ten times. J is TRBJ2-5 and V is TRBV7-9; D call uncertain. Germline values: CDR1 SEHNR, CDR2 FQNEAQ (reference sequence). Deletions cut 1 base from V and 1 base from J, with 7 bases between. This CDR3 region has 14 residues. The CDR3 loop is CASSLGGSQETQYF. The CDR3 region has the DNA TGTGCCAGCAGCTTAGGGGGTTCCCAAGAGACCCAGTACTTC. The variable domain in full, completed from reference TRBV7-9 and TRBJ2-5, reads DTGVSQNPRHKITKRGQNVTFRCDPISEHNRLYWYRQTLGQGPEFLTYFQNEAQLEKSRLLSDRFSAERPKGSFSTLEIQRTEQGDSAMYLCASSLGGSQETQYFGPGTRLLVL.

The chain links TRBV5-6 to TRBJ1-5; D gene unclear. CDR3 length equals 14 residues. In germline, CDR1 is SGHDT, CDR2 YYEEEE. V lost 1 base and J lost 2, with 7 bases in between. CDR3 amino acids: CASSLYSRNQPQHF. DNA for the CDR3: TGTGCCAGCAGCTTGTATAGCCGCAATCAGCCCCAGCATTTT. The variable domain in full, completed from reference TRBV5-6 and TRBJ1-5, reads DAGVTQSPTHLIKTRGQQVTLRCSPKSGHDTVSWYQQALGQGPQFIFQYYEEEERQRGNFPDRFSGHQFPNYSSELNVNALLLGDSALYLCASSLYSRNQPQHFGDGTRLSIL.

The CDR3 nucleotides are TGTGCCAGCAGCGGTGAGGGGGGGCCCTATGGCTACACCTTC. It translates to CASSGEGGPYGYTF. This sequence joins TRBV6-2 or TRBV6-3 and TRBJ1-2; D might be TRBD1 (6 bases). V shed 6 bases and J shed 4 bases, with 15 bases lying between them. The CDR3 is 14 amino acids. CDR1 MNHEY and CDR2 SVGEGT come from the germline V gene.

This chain links TRBV28 with TRBJ1-1, with a weak D call TRBD1 (5 bases). The CDR3 is 15 residues long. CDR1 MDHEN and CDR2 SYDVKM come from the germline V gene. V was trimmed by 6 bases and J by 0 bases, leaving 14 bases between them. The CDR3 protein is CASRPGGKMNTEAFF. The CDR3 region has the DNA TGTGCCAGCAGGCCTGGGGGGAAGATGAACACTGAAGCTTTCTTT.

This chain connects TRBV5-1 to TRBJ1-2; D remains ambiguous. The germline CDR1 and CDR2 sequences are SGHRS and YFSETQ. The CDR3 is 13 amino acids. V was trimmed by 0 bases and J by 0 bases, leaving 3 bases between them. CDR3 nucleotides: TGCGCCAGCAGCTTGGAGCCTAACTATGGCTACACCTTC. Amino acids: CASSLEPNYGYTF.

This clone was seen just once. J is TRBJ1-2 and V is TRBV19, with a tentative D call TRBD1 (5 bases). V was pared by 5 bases and J by 8 bases, with 18 bases between. This CDR3 is built from 14 residues. Germline lookup yields CDR1 LNHDA and CDR2 SQIVND (reference sequence). The CDR3 DNA follows: TGTGCCAGTAGTGCCTCGGGGACGGACGTAGGCTACACCTTC. Protein product: CASSASGTDVGYTF.

The rearrangement uses TRBV3-1 (or the pseudogene TRBV3-2) and TRBJ1-1, with 7 bases lining up with TRBD1. Germline V CDR1 and CDR2: LGHDT, YNNKEL (reference sequence). The CDR3 covers 14 residues. Losses at the gene ends were 2 bases for V and 0 bases for J; bases not matched to a gene: 0. CDR3 nucleotides: TGTGCCAGCAGCCAACAGGGGGTGAACACTGAAGCTTTCTTT. Amino acid sequence: CASSQQGVNTEAFF.

The rearrangement joins TRBV5-1 to TRBJ2-1, with a possible D match to TRBD1 (5 bases). Per germline, CDR1 SGHRS and CDR2 YFSETQ. The ends were cut back, 0 bases at V and 6 bases at J, with 16 bases in the middle. This CDR3 is 16 amino acids long. The CDR3 protein is CASSLGGGVRSNEQFF. The CDR3, as DNA: TGCGCCAGCAGCTTGGGGGGCGGAGTAAGGTCCAATGAGCAGTTCTTC.

CDR3 sequence reads: CAWRDRAEAFF. The CDR3 nucleotides read TGTGCCTGGAGGGACAGGGCAGAAGCTTTCTTT. The genes are TRBV30 and TRBJ1-1, with 8 bases matching TRBD1. Germline values: CDR1 GTSNPN, CDR2 SVGIG (reference sequence). V gave up 3 bases and J gave up 8 bases; unmatched junction bases: 2. This CDR3 is 11 amino acids long.

The table lists this clone with a count of one. V usage is TRBV7-2 and J usage is TRBJ2-1; 11 positions match TRBD2. CDR3 length equals 16 residues. Germline values: CDR1 SGHTA, CDR2 FQGNSA. Trimming took 1 base from V and 13 from J; bases not matched to a gene: 12. CDR3 DNA: TGTGCCAGCAGCTTAGTAGGTAGCGGGGGGGCCACATCCCAGTTCTTC. Amino acids: CASSLVGSGGATSQFF. The full variable domain, in which reference TRBV7-2 and TRBJ2-1 provide the parts outside the CDR3, is GAGVSQSPSNKVTEKGKDVELRCDPISGHTALYWYRQSLGQGLEFLIYFQGNSAPDKSGLPSDRFSAERTGGSVSTLTIQRTQQEDSAVYLCASSLVGSGGATSQFFGPGTRLTVL.

A single count supports this clone. CDR3 protein: CASSLVPASYEQYF. The CDR3 DNA reads as TGTGCCAGCAGCTTAGTCCCAGCTTCCTACGAGCAGTACTTC. This rearrangement joins TRBV7-2 to TRBJ2-7; D uncertain. V was trimmed by 1 base and J by 1 base, leaving 8 bases between them. CDR1 and CDR2 (germline): SGHTA, FQGNSA. This CDR3 is built from 14 residues.

The chain uses TRBV19 and TRBJ1-1; 9 positions match TRBD1. The CDR3 has 17 amino acids. V dropped 5 bases and J dropped 4; count of bases not matched to a gene: 14. Germline V CDR1 and CDR2: LNHDA, SQIVND (reference sequence). CDR3 nucleotides: TGTGCCAGTAGTTACCCACGCCCGGGACAGGGAGGCACTGAAGCTTTCTTT. Translation: CASSYPRPGQGGTEAFF.